This T cell receptor beta chain was identified during a study of blood T cell repertoires in COVID-19. CDR3 length: 14 residues. The germline CDR1 and CDR2 sequences are SEHNR and FQNEAQ (reference sequence). Trimming removed 0 bases at V and 3 bases at J, with 9 bases between. This table comes from immunoSEQ multiplex PCR, and its TCRdb copy is limited to in-frame clones, with some not included. The data contain roughly 38,000 clones, 80% to 90% of them singletons. A few counts support this clone. This sequence was found in a man aged 55 to 70 in a cohort sampled during active COVID-19. This rearrangement joins TRBV7-9 to TRBJ2-7; a possible D gene is TRBD1 (5 bases). Specimen: peripheral blood. The CDR3 protein is CASSLATASYEQYF. CDR3 coding DNA: TGTGCCAGCAGCTTAGCGACAGCAAGCTACGAGCAGTACTTC.